The rows below give T cell receptor beta chains drawn from one sample of a study of cytomegalovirus exposure and HLA in healthy donors. Clones were sequenced by immunoSEQ multiplex PCR, and TCRdb holds only the in-frame ones, with some missing. The data contain about 100,000 clones, 81% of them singletons. The sample consisted of PBMCs. The origin of the receptors is a man aged 35 to 55 in good health and CMV-seropositive. The conserved cysteine and the conserved F or W are not part of the CDR3 here. A D gene is named only where the DNA matches it firmly. Clone sizes are given selectively: once, few, many, or a class where the clone is expanded.

d_call clone_size j_call v_call cdr3_aa
TRBD1 - TRBJ2-7 TRBV5-1 ASSQGQDYEQY
- - TRBJ1-5 TRBV23-1 ASSQGQGLGQPQH
TRBD2 - TRBJ2-3 TRBV11-2 ASSLGLAGGEDTQY
- - TRBJ1-5 TRBV7-2 ASSLAVRQPQH
TRBD2 - TRBJ2-1 TRBV29-1 SVLGLAGQGDEQF
TRBD1 - TRBJ2-7 TRBV9 ASSMGQQDEQY
- - TRBJ1-2 TRBV7-9 ASSPYRVHGYT
TRBD2 - TRBJ2-7 TRBV28 ASSQAGTSGSWSYEQY
- - TRBJ1-1 TRBV6-6 ASSIGVGTEAF
- few TRBJ2-4 TRBV29-1 SAKALPLAKNIQY
- - TRBJ2-1 TRBV29-1 SVDDSPGPYNEQF
- - TRBJ2-7 TRBV2 ASSFTTRYEQY
TRBD1 few TRBJ1-2 TRBV28 ASARDREYYGYT
- - TRBJ2-7 TRBV5-1 ASSVGWDKDRYEQY
- - TRBJ1-6 TRBV27 ASSLSPQVTTSPLH
TRBD1 - TRBJ1-1 TRBV5-1 ASSLAWTGRTEAF
- - TRBJ1-2 TRBV7-9 ASSAQGGYGYT
- - TRBJ1-2 TRBV18 ASSPPASGANYGYT
- - - TRBV5-4 ASSLAEQGAYEQY
- - - TRBV5-4 ASSFGTSTYEQY
- - TRBJ2-3 TRBV27 ASTGFGEDTQY
TRBD1 - TRBJ1-2 TRBV10-3 AISAQGDGYGYT
TRBD1 - TRBJ1-1 TRBV27 ASRWGTTGDTEAF
TRBD1 - TRBJ1-3 TRBV19 ASRRQGAGNTIY
TRBD1 - TRBJ2-5 TRBV30 AWLGTGYVQTQY
TRBD2 - TRBJ2-5 TRBV5-1 ASSPGTSGSGAGETQY
TRBD1 - TRBJ1-2 TRBV7-9 ASSKIQGDNYGYT
TRBD1 - TRBJ1-1 TRBV18 ASSPGGTAEAF
- - TRBJ2-2 TRBV29-1 SVIPGGLVHTGELF
TRBD1 - TRBJ1-6 TRBV7-2 ASSLRGTGGGSNSPLH
TRBD1 - TRBJ1-6 TRBV11-2 ASSAGTENSPLH
- once TRBJ2-5 TRBV5-1 ASSSEAGLETQY
TRBD2 - TRBJ2-3 TRBV18 ASSPGLATDTQY
- few TRBJ2-5 TRBV5-1 ASSLISGRRAETQY